Reported below is one T cell receptor beta chain. Using a J-beta primer mix together with a sample-barcoded 5' primer, a second PCR was run for roughly 6 to 11 cycles. TCRdb re-analysed the 5' RACE reads in MiXCR, keeping a single row per CDR3 protein. This sample has about 1.1 million distinct CDR3 sequences; 30% to 40% occur once, and the top ten carry around 13%. These data originate in a study of blood T cells in healthy people across ages. V lost 0 bases, J lost 0 bases, and 11 bases lay in between. The CDR3 totals 16 residues. Looked up from germline, CDR1 is LGHNA and CDR2 is YNFKEQ. The rearrangement uses TRBV4-2 and TRBJ1-1; D is perhaps TRBD1 (5 bases). Source material: blood. The clonotype comes from a man aged 18 to 29 in good health. The CDR3 is CASSQDRGRLNTEAFF. The CDR3 DNA follows: TGTGCCAGCAGCCAAGATCGGGGCAGACTGAACACTGAAGCTTTCTTT.